The 7 T cell receptor beta chains reported below all come from one sample, sequenced in a study of blood T cell repertoires in COVID-19. Measured with immunoSEQ multiplex PCR; TCRdb has only the in-frame clones, and not every one. Of some 45,000 clones in the sample, 80% to 95% are singletons; the top ten hold about 11%. What was sequenced was peripheral blood. The source is a human donor in a cohort sampled during active COVID-19.

The chain carries TRBV5-4 and TRBJ2-1; 13 nucleotides line up with TRBD2. The junction had 5 bases not matched to a gene; V was cut back by 0 bases and J by 8 bases. CDR1 SGHNT and CDR2 YYREEE come from the germline V gene (reference sequence). This CDR3 contains 16 residues. The CDR3 spells CASSLAGTSGTHEQFF. The CDR3 nucleotides are TGTGCCAGCAGCTTGGCTGGGACTAGCGGGACCCATGAGCAGTTCTTC.

The V call is TRBV4-3, the J call TRBJ2-5, with D tentatively TRBD2 (6 bases). Deletions cut 1 base from V and 4 bases from J, with 10 bases between. CDR3 length: 14 amino acids. The germline V gene has CDR1 LGHNA and CDR2 YSLEER. CDR3 residues: CASSQGGGGETQYF. CDR3 in DNA: TGCGCCAGCAGCCAAGGTGGGGGAGGAGAGACCCAGTACTTC.

The chain has TRBV5-1 and TRBJ1-2; TRBD1 matches at 10 bases. J gave up 8 bases and V 3 bases, and 7 bases lay outside the gene matches. Per the germline V gene, CDR1 is SGHRS and CDR2 is YFSETQ. The CDR3 runs 14 residues. CDR3 amino acids: CASSSTGTGAGYTF. The CDR3 DNA reads as TGCGCCAGCAGCTCGACCGGGACAGGGGCCGGCTACACCTTC.

The gene calls are TRBV19 and TRBJ2-6; 9 bases match TRBD1. The CDR3 is made up of 19 amino acids. With 5 bases clipped from V and 3 bases from J, the junction kept 14 bases outside the gene matches. The germline CDR1 and CDR2 sequences are LNHDA and SQIVND (reference sequence). CDR3 protein: CASSDLRGQGISGANVLTF. The CDR3 DNA reads TGTGCCAGTAGTGATCTCCGGGGACAGGGAATCAGTGGGGCCAACGTCCTGACTTTC.

The rearrangement links TRBV7-2 to TRBJ1-1; D gene uncertain. Trimming shortened V by 3 bases and J by 4 bases, and 12 bases separated the two germline ends. From germline, CDR1 is SGHTA and CDR2 FQGNSA. The CDR3 runs to 14 residues. The CDR3 reads CASSFRDPGTEAFF. CDR3 DNA: TGTGCCAGCAGCTTCCGGGATCCGGGCACTGAAGCTTTCTTT.

This clone came up once. V is TRBV4-1 and J is TRBJ1-1; perhaps TRBD1 as D (6 bases). The germline V and J ends were trimmed by 4 bases and 0 bases, with 9 bases remaining between them. CDR3 size: 14 residues. CDR1 and CDR2 from the germline V gene are MGHRA and YSYEKL. The CDR3, as DNA: TGCGCCAGCAGCCCCCGGGACATGAACACTGAAGCTTTCTTT. Amino acid sequence: CASSPRDMNTEAFF.

In its sample, this clone was seen once. The chain couples TRBV7-2 to TRBJ2-3, with 12 bases fitting TRBD2. In germline, CDR1 is SGHTA, CDR2 FQGNSA. This CDR3 has 19 amino acids. The trim removed 1 base at V and 3 bases at J, leaving 11 bases unmatched. The CDR3: CASSLGPSGRAERTDTQYF. In DNA form, the CDR3 reads TGTGCCAGCAGCTTAGGGCCTAGCGGGAGGGCCGAGAGGACAGATACGCAGTATTTT.